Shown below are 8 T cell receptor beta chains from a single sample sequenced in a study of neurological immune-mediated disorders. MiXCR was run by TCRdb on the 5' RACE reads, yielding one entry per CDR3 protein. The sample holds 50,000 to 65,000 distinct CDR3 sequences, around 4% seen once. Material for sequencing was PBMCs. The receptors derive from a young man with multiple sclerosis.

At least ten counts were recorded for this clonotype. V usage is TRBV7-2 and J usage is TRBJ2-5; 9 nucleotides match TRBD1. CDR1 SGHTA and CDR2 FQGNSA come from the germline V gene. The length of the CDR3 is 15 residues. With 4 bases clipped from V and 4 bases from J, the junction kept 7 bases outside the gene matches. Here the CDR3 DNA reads TGTGCCAGCAGCTCACAGGGGGCTATAGGAGAGACCCAGTACTTC. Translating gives CASSSQGAIGETQYF.

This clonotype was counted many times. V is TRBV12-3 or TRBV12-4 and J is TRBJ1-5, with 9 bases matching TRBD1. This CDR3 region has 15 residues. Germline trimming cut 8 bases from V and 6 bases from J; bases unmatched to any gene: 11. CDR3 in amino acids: CASRPTGGTTQPQHF. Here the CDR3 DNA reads TGTGCCAGCCGTCCGACAGGGGGAACGACTCAGCCCCAGCATTTT.

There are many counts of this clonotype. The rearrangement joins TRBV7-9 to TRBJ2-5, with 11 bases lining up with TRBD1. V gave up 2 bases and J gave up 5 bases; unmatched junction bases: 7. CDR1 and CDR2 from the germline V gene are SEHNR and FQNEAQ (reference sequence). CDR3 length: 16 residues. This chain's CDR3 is CASSLRDRGIRETQYF. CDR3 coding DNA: TGTGCCAGCAGCTTAAGGGACAGGGGGATAAGGGAGACCCAGTACTTC. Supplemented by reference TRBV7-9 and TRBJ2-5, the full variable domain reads DTGVSQNPRHKITKRGQNVTFRCDPISEHNRLYWYRQTLGQGPEFLTYFQNEAQLEKSRLLSDRFSAERPKGSFSTLEIQRTEQGDSAMYLCASSLRDRGIRETQYFGPGTRLLVL.

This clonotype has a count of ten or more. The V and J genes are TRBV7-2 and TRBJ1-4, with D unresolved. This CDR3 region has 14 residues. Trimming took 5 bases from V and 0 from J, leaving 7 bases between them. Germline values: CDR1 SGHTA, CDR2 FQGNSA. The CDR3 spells CASSIDATNEKLFF. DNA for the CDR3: TGTGCCAGCAGCATTGACGCAACTAATGAAAAACTGTTTTTT. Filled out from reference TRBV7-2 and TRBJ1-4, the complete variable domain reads GAGVSQSPSNKVTEKGKDVELRCDPISGHTALYWYRQSLGQGLEFLIYFQGNSAPDKSGLPSDRFSAERTGGSVSTLTIQRTQQEDSAVYLCASSIDATNEKLFFGSGTQLSVL.

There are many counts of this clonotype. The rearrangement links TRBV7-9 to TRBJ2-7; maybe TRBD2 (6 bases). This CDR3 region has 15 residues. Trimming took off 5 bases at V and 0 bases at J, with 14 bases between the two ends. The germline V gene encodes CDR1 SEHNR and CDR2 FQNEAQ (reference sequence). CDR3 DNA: TGTGCCAGCAGCCCACGGGACTTTAACTCCTACGAGCAGTACTTC. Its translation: CASSPRDFNSYEQYF. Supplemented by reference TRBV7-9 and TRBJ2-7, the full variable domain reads DTGVSQNPRHKITKRGQNVTFRCDPISEHNRLYWYRQTLGQGPEFLTYFQNEAQLEKSRLLSDRFSAERPKGSFSTLEIQRTEQGDSAMYLCASSPRDFNSYEQYFGPGTRLTVT.

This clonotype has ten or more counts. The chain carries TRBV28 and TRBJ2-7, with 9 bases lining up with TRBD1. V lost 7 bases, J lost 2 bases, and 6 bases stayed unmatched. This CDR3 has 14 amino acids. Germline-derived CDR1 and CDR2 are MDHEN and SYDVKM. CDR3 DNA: TGTGCCAGCACCCCGGGACAGGGCCCCTACGAGCAGTACTTC. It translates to CASTPGQGPYEQYF. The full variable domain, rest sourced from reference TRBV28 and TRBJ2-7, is DVKVTQSSRYLVKRTGEKVFLECVQDMDHENMFWYRQDPGLGLRLIYFSYDVKMKEKGDIPEGYSVSREKKERFSLILESASTNQTSMYLCASTPGQGPYEQYFGPGTRLTVT.

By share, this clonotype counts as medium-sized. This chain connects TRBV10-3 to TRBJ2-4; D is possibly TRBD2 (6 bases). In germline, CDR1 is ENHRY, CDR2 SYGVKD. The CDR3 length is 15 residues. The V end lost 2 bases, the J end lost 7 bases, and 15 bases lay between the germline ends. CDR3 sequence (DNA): TGTGCCATCAGTGAGCCGACCGGGAGAGGGAACATTCAGTACTTC. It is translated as CAISEPTGRGNIQYF.

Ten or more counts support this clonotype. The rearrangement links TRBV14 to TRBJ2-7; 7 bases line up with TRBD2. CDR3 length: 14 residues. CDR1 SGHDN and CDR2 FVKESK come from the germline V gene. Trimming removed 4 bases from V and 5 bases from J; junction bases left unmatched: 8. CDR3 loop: CASSLRWEGNEQYF. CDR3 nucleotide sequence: TGTGCCAGCAGCCTTCGGTGGGAGGGAAACGAGCAGTACTTC.